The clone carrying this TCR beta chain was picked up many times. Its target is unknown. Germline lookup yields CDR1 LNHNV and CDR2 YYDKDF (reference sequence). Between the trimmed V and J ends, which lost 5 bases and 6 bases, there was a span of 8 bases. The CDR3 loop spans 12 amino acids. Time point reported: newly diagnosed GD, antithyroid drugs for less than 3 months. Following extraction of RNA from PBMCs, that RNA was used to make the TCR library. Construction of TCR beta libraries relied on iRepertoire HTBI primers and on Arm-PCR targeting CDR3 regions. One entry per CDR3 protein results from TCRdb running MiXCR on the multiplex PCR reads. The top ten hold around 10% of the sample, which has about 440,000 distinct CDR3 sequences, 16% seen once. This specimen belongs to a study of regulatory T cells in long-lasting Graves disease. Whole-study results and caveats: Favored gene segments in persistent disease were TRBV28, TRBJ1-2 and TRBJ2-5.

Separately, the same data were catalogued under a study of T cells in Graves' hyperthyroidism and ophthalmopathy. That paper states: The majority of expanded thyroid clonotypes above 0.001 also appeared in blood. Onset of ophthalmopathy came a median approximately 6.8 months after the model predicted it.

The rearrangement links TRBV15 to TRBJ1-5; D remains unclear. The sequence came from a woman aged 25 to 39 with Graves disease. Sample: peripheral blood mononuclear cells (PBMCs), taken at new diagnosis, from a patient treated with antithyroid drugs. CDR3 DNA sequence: TGTGCCACCAGCCCCCACCGTCAGCCCCAGCATTTT. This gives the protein CATSPHRQPQHF.